This T cell receptor beta chain was recorded in a study of T-cell reconstitution after alpha-beta-depleted transplantation in children. Points from the study as a whole: Several hundred expanded graft clones reportedly were the source of alpha-beta T cells about two months after transplant. TCRbeta diversity was high at day 60 in some patients (a result of surviving recipient T cells and thymic progenitors). T-cell counts and diversity were attributed mostly to newly produced T cells one year after transplant.

Trimming shortened V by 3 bases and J by 6 bases, and 22 bases separated the two germline ends. Germline V gives CDR1 SGHVS, CDR2 FQNEAQ. CDR3 size: 17 residues. Unique molecular identifiers were incorporated into the prepared TCRbeta library. MiXCR was run by TCRdb on the PCR reads, yielding one entry per CDR3 protein. The profile shows roughly 490,000 distinct CDR3 sequences, roughly 11% of them singletons. This clonotype was found a few times. Its target is unknown. Material: PBMCs, mostly from graft donor cells, obtained 180 days after TCRalphabeta/CD19-depleted stem cell transplant. This receptor was taken from a female patient aged 2-10 years who had a stem cell transplant for aplastic anemia, so the T cells may come from the graft donor. The rearrangement joins TRBV7-8 to TRBJ2-3; tentatively, D is TRBD2 (6 bases). For the CDR3, the DNA is TGTGCCAGCAGCTTTCTTAGGTTACGGGAGATAATGGATACGCAGTATTTT. This gives the protein CASSFLRLREIMDTQYF.